A single sample is the source of the 24 T cell receptor beta chains below, sequenced in a study of T cell repertoires in cytomegalovirus infection. From the reads, TCRdb called clonotypes with MiXCR, one entry per CDR3 protein. The sample holds around 310,000 distinct CDR3 sequences, almost 30% seen once. The antigens for these receptors are not known. The sample consisted of cultured PBMCs, taken from culture after CMV antigen stimulation. These receptor sequences come from a human donor in good health (CMV status not recorded). Some clones in this sample may be carry-over from other donors' samples.

This clonotype came up a few times. The chain recombines TRBV7-8 with TRBJ2-1; D is perhaps TRBD2 (5 bases). This CDR3 region has 13 residues. Trimming cost V 5 bases and J 9 bases, with 14 bases left between them. Germline CDR1 SGHVS, CDR2 FQNEAQ. This CDR3 is CASSLKGSGEQFF. The CDR3, as DNA: TGTGCCAGCAGCCTAAAAGGAAGCGGTGAGCAGTTCTTC.

The sample holds a few counts of this clonotype. The V call is TRBV27, the J call TRBJ2-7; 9 bases are shared with TRBD2. After removal of 2 bases from V and 4 bases from J, the junction contained 3 bases not matched to a gene. The CDR3 extends over 14 amino acids. Per the germline V gene, CDR1 is MNHEY and CDR2 is SMNVEV (reference sequence). CDR3 amino acids: CASSLAGGFYEQYF. CDR3 sequence (DNA): TGTGCCAGCAGTTTAGCGGGGGGGTTTTACGAGCAGTACTTC.

CDR3 nucleotide sequence: TGTGCCATCAGTGAGTCGATCAAACGCTATGGCTACACCTTC. It encodes CAISESIKRYGYTF. V and J are TRBV10-3 and TRBJ1-2; D is ambiguous. V lost 0 bases to trimming and J lost 4 bases, with 9 bases between them. The CDR3 has 14 amino acids. Germline CDR1 and CDR2: ENHRY and SYGVKD.

This clonotype turned up a few times. The chain combines TRBV4-1 with TRBJ2-7; 7 nucleotides agree with TRBD1. The CDR3 is 16 amino acids. Germline values: CDR1 MGHRA, CDR2 YSYEKL. J gave up 2 bases and V 1 base, and 8 bases lay outside the gene matches. The CDR3 loop is CASSQAPDRVTYEQYF. Here the CDR3 DNA reads TGCGCCAGCAGCCAAGCCCCCGACAGGGTGACCTACGAGCAGTACTTC.

This clonotype was detected ten times or more. The rearrangement links TRBV2 to TRBJ2-2, with 11 bases that match TRBD1. Germline V lookup: CDR1 SNHLY, CDR2 FYNNEI. Germline trimming cut 6 bases from V and 2 bases from J; bases unmatched to any gene: 5. This CDR3 is built from 16 residues. This CDR3 reads CASRDRGLVNTGELFF. The CDR3 DNA sequence: TGTGCCAGCAGGGACAGGGGGCTGGTAAACACCGGGGAGCTGTTTTTT.

The table lists this clonotype with a few counts. The V call is TRBV7-2, the J call TRBJ2-1, with a possible D match to TRBD2 (5 bases). The V and J ends lost 1 base and 3 bases respectively, with 13 bases between them. The germline V gene encodes CDR1 SGHTA and CDR2 FQGNSA. The CDR3 is 16 amino acids. CDR3 nucleotide sequence: TGTGCCAGCAGCTTAGAGGCGGGCAGGATCTACAATGAGCAGTTCTTC. Encoded protein: CASSLEAGRIYNEQFF.

This clonotype was counted a few times. The genes are TRBV19 and TRBJ2-7; 9 bases map to TRBD1. This CDR3 has 15 residues. From germline, CDR1 is LNHDA and CDR2 SQIVND (reference sequence). Trimming removed 5 bases from V and 2 bases from J; junction bases left unmatched: 7. This CDR3 reads CASSAGQGQTYEQYF. The CDR3 nucleotides read TGTGCCAGTAGTGCCGGACAGGGGCAGACCTACGAGCAGTACTTC.

This chain links TRBV6-2 or TRBV6-3 with TRBJ1-1; D uncertain. CDR1 is MNHEY and CDR2 is SVGEGT in the germline V gene. Trimming removed 5 bases at V and 0 bases at J, with 19 bases between. This CDR3 has 17 residues. This chain's CDR3 is CASSQINPGLLNTEAFF. DNA for the CDR3: TGTGCCAGCAGTCAAATTAATCCCGGGCTCTTGAACACTGAAGCTTTCTTT.

This chain joins TRBV7-3 and TRBJ2-3, with 9 bases identical to TRBD2. This CDR3 region has 16 residues. Losses at the gene ends were 4 bases for V and 2 bases for J; bases not matched to a gene: 7. Germline CDR1 SGHTA, CDR2 FQGTGA. The DNA of the CDR3 is TGTGCCAGCAGCTCCGCCCTAGCGGGGTACACAGATACGCAGTATTTT. Translated: CASSSALAGYTDTQYF.

The V gene is TRBV20-1, the J gene TRBJ1-1; the D gene is possibly TRBD1 (5 bases). The CDR3 length is 14 residues. Germline lookup yields CDR1 DFQATT and CDR2 SNEGSKA (reference sequence). In DNA form, the CDR3 reads TGCAGCATAATCACTCCAGGGCGGTCCGCTGAAGCTTTCTTT. It translates to CSIITPGRSAEAFF.

The rearrangement links TRBV7-6 to TRBJ2-7; D is ambiguous. The CDR3 loop spans 13 amino acids. Germline V gene data show CDR1 as SGHVS and CDR2 as FNYEAQ. Trimming left V 5 bases short and J 5 bases short, with 13 bases between. CDR3 residues: CASSITRGDEQYF. In DNA, the CDR3 is TGTGCCAGCAGCATCACTCGAGGCGACGAGCAGTACTTC.

The chain uses TRBV20-1 and TRBJ2-3; 9 bases are a match to TRBD1. J lost 2 bases, V lost 0 bases, and 3 bases had no gene match. The CDR3 length is 15 residues. Germline values: CDR1 DFQATT, CDR2 SNEGSKA (reference sequence). As DNA, the CDR3 is TGCAGTGCTAGAGACGGGACAGGGTCCACAGATACGCAGTATTTT. Translated, it gives CSARDGTGSTDTQYF.

The J gene is TRBJ1-2, the V gene TRBV6-1, with D unresolved. Germline CDR1 reads MNHNS; CDR2 reads SASEGT. Trimming left V 3 bases short and J 4 bases short, with 9 bases between. The CDR3 spans 13 residues. CDR3 sequence: CASSDGVSYGYTF. For the CDR3, the DNA is TGTGCCAGCAGTGACGGGGTGAGCTATGGCTACACCTTC.

This clonotype was detected only a few times. The rearrangement joins TRBV7-2 to TRBJ1-1; 9 positions agree with TRBD1. V shed 6 bases, J shed 0 bases, and the junction held 8 bases outside the gene matches. This CDR3 has 16 residues. Germline lookup yields CDR1 SGHTA and CDR2 FQGNSA. The CDR3 protein is CASRLGQGLVNTEAFF. DNA of the CDR3: TGTGCCAGCAGACTAGGACAGGGGCTAGTGAACACTGAAGCTTTCTTT.

The chain employs TRBV3-1 and TRBJ1-1; no clear D gene. This CDR3 comprises 14 residues. V shed 0 bases and J shed 1 base, with 6 bases lying between them. The germline V gene has CDR1 LGHDT and CDR2 YNNKEL (reference sequence). The CDR3 coding sequence is TGTGCCAGCAGCCAAGAACAGAAGAACACTGAAGCTTTCTTT. Protein sequence: CASSQEQKNTEAFF. Drawing the rest from reference TRBV3-1 and TRBJ1-1, the complete variable domain is DTAVSQTPKYLVTQMGNDKSIKCEQNLGHDTMYWYKQDSKKFLKIMFSYNNKELIINETVPNRFSPKSPDKAHLNLHINSLELGDSAVYFCASSQEQKNTEAFFGQGTRLTVV.

V is TRBV27 and J is TRBJ1-2; 7 bases fit TRBD1. This CDR3 is built from 17 residues. From germline, CDR1 is MNHEY and CDR2 SMNVEV (reference sequence). The V and J ends lost 6 bases and 0 bases, in that order; junction bases with no gene match: 13. CDR3 in DNA: TGTGCCAGCAGAGGGGGAGTCGGACAGGTGTCTAACTATGGCTACACCTTC. Translating gives CASRGGVGQVSNYGYTF.

The chain joins TRBV28 to TRBJ1-6; D is unclear. CDR3 size: 15 residues. Between the trimmed V and J ends, which lost 3 bases and 7 bases, there was a span of 13 bases. Per the germline V gene, CDR1 is MDHEN and CDR2 is SYDVKM. In DNA, the CDR3 is TGTGCCAGCAGTTTCATCGGGCGAGGCAATTCACCCCTCCACTTT. As protein: CASSFIGRGNSPLHF.

In its sample, this clonotype was seen a few times. V is TRBV7-2 and J is TRBJ1-1, with 7 nucleotides matching TRBD1. CDR3 length equals 16 residues. Trimming cost V 1 base and J 4 bases; bases outside gene matches: 9. Germline CDR1 SGHTA, CDR2 FQGNSA. The CDR3 loop is CASSLGQARQGTEAFF. Here the CDR3 DNA reads TGTGCCAGCAGCTTAGGACAGGCCCGACAGGGCACTGAAGCTTTCTTT.

This clonotype has a handful of counts. This rearrangement joins TRBV27 to TRBJ1-5; weak D call: TRBD1 (5 bases). Trimming shortened V by 2 bases and J by 7 bases, and 15 bases separated the two germline ends. The CDR3 runs to 15 residues. CDR1 is MNHEY and CDR2 is SMNVEV in the germline V gene (reference sequence). Here the CDR3 reads CASSLEGLGVQPQHF. As DNA, the CDR3 is TGTGCCAGCAGTTTAGAGGGACTAGGGGTCCAGCCCCAGCATTTT.

The chain couples TRBV29-1 to TRBJ2-3; 14 bases are shared with TRBD2. Per germline, CDR1 SQVTM and CDR2 ANQGSEA. CDR3 length: 15 amino acids. J was trimmed by 4 bases and V by 3 bases; bases with no gene match: 3. CDR3 residues: CSVETSGGGADTQYF. The CDR3 coding sequence is TGCAGCGTTGAGACTAGCGGGGGGGGGGCAGATACGCAGTATTTT.

The V and J genes are TRBV27 and TRBJ2-7; possibly TRBD2 for D (6 bases). The V end was cut by 7 bases, the J end by 2 bases, with 21 bases between. Germline CDR1 MNHEY, CDR2 SMNVEV (reference sequence). There are 16 residues in the CDR3. The CDR3 reads CASTPSAGILPYEQYF. The DNA of the CDR3 is TGTGCCAGCACCCCATCCGCGGGGATACTCCCCTACGAGCAGTACTTC.

V is TRBV6-5 and J is TRBJ2-4; TRBD2 matches 9 bases. Germline assignment: CDR1 MNHEY and CDR2 SVGAGI. This CDR3 has 16 residues. V was clipped by 4 bases and J by 3 bases; unmatched bases: 7. The CDR3 coding sequence is TGTGCCAGCAGTTCGAGGCGGGAGGGGCTCAAAAACATTCAGTACTTC. As protein: CASSSRREGLKNIQYF.

The table lists this clonotype with a few counts. The CDR3 coding sequence is TGTGCCAGCAGTTTATTGGGACAGGGAGATACGCAGTATTTT. Its protein is CASSLLGQGDTQYF. This chain links TRBV27 with TRBJ2-3, with 9 positions matching TRBD1. The germline CDR1 and CDR2 sequences are MNHEY and SMNVEV (reference sequence). The CDR3 covers 14 residues. J gave up 5 bases and V 1 base, and 1 base lay outside the gene matches.

The sample holds many counts of this clonotype. The chain carries TRBV28 and TRBJ2-7; 10 nucleotides line up with TRBD1. Trimming removed 6 bases from V and 0 bases from J; junction bases left unmatched: 5. The CDR3 is 15 residues long. Looked up from germline, CDR1 is MDHEN and CDR2 is SYDVKM. The CDR3 spells CASRRDRGFSYEQYF. The CDR3 DNA reads TGTGCCAGCAGGCGGGACAGGGGTTTCTCCTACGAGCAGTACTTC.